These 15 T cell receptor beta chains came from one sample sequenced in a study of shared clonotypes between healthy human individuals. Profiling relied on immunoSEQ multiplex PCR, and the TCRdb table lists in-frame clones only, not all of them. The sample yields 2 million to 2.5 million clones, approximately 90% seen once. Sequencing was carried out using naive CD4+ T cells from PBMCs. Described subset: CD45RA+ positively selected. The receptors come from a young man in good health. Some clones in this sample may be carry-over from other donors' samples.

The gene calls are TRBV19 and TRBJ1-2; D is ambiguous. Trimming cost V 5 bases and J 5 bases, with 18 bases left between them. CDR1 is LNHDA, CDR2 SQIVND, per germline (reference sequence). CDR3 length equals 15 residues. In nucleotides, the CDR3 is TGTGCCAGTAGTTTCCCAGGACGGATTCCATATGGCTACACCTTC. It specifies CASSFPGRIPYGYTF.

The rearrangement links TRBV6-6 to TRBJ1-5; TRBD1 matches 7 bases. This CDR3 comprises 13 residues. Germline CDR1 reads MNHNY; CDR2 reads SVGAGI (reference sequence). The CDR3 is CAATGTEGQPQHF. CDR3 DNA: TGTGCAGCAACCGGGACAGAAGGTCAGCCCCAGCATTTT.

This clone was seen only once. V gene TRBV27 combines with J gene TRBJ2-7; D perhaps matches TRBD1 (6 bases). V was clipped by 4 bases and J by 0 bases, with 10 bases between them. The germline CDR1 and CDR2 sequences are MNHEY and SMNVEV (reference sequence). CDR3 size: 14 residues. This chain's CDR3 is CASSSQGLSYEQYF. The CDR3 DNA is TGTGCCAGCAGTTCTCAGGGGCTCTCCTACGAGCAGTACTTC.

The J gene is TRBJ2-7, the V gene TRBV28; TRBD1 matches at 8 bases. V shed 4 bases, J shed 0 bases, and the junction held 8 bases outside the gene matches. The CDR3 has 16 amino acids. Germline V gives CDR1 MDHEN, CDR2 SYDVKM. CDR3 in amino acids: CASSSLGTGLSYEQYF. CDR3 nucleotide sequence: TGTGCCAGCAGTTCCCTCGGGACAGGCCTCTCCTACGAGCAGTACTTC. Full variable domain (remainder filled in from reference TRBV28 and TRBJ2-7): DVKVTQSSRYLVKRTGEKVFLECVQDMDHENMFWYRQDPGLGLRLIYFSYDVKMKEKGDIPEGYSVSREKKERFSLILESASTNQTSMYLCASSSLGTGLSYEQYFGPGTRLTVT.

The J gene is TRBJ1-5, the V gene TRBV19, with 7 bases that match TRBD1. Germline V gives CDR1 LNHDA, CDR2 SQIVND (reference sequence). This CDR3 region has 14 residues. V lost 4 bases to trimming and J lost 7 bases; unmatched junction nucleotides: 7. CDR3 nucleotide sequence: TGTGCCAGTAGTAAAAGACAGGGAAGGCAGCCCCAGCATTTT. Its protein product is CASSKRQGRQPQHF.

V gene TRBV5-1 combines with J gene TRBJ2-1, with D possibly TRBD1 on 5 matching bases. The CDR3 sequence is 14 residues long. Germline V lookup: CDR1 SGHRS, CDR2 YFSETQ. Trimming pared 7 bases from V and 9 bases from J, leaving 20 bases between. The CDR3 is CASRWGQALSEQFF. The CDR3 bases are TGCGCCAGCCGCTGGGGCCAGGCGCTCAGTGAGCAGTTCTTC.

J is TRBJ2-1 and V is TRBV6-6; the D call may be TRBD1 or TRBD2 (5 bases each). CDR3 length: 13 amino acids. Per germline, CDR1 MNHNY and CDR2 SVGAGI (reference sequence). V dropped 7 bases and J dropped 9 bases, with 16 bases sitting between them. CDR3 coding DNA: TGTGCCAGCACCCCTTTTGAGGGGCGTGAGCAGTTCTTC. Protein: CASTPFEGREQFF.

The chain is built from TRBV28 and TRBJ1-2, with 8 positions matching TRBD1. The CDR3 contains 15 residues. The junction had 5 bases not matched to a gene; V was cut back by 3 bases and J by 2 bases. The germline V gene has CDR1 MDHEN and CDR2 SYDVKM. The CDR3 DNA is TGTGCCAGCAGTTTTCAGGGGGCAGTCAACTATGGCTACACCTTC. This gives the protein CASSFQGAVNYGYTF.

This sequence joins TRBV7-2 and TRBJ2-2; D gene unclear. V lost 6 bases and J 6 bases, leaving 8 bases between the germline ends. The CDR3 totals 12 residues. Germline V gene data show CDR1 as SGHTA and CDR2 as FQGNSA. CDR3 region: CASRPQAGELFF. The CDR3 DNA reads TGTGCCAGCAGGCCCCAGGCCGGGGAGCTGTTTTTT.

The rearrangement joins TRBV28 to TRBJ2-7; no clear D. This CDR3 comprises 13 residues. V was cut by 5 bases and J by 3 bases, with 11 bases left in between. Germline V lookup: CDR1 MDHEN, CDR2 SYDVKM. The DNA for the CDR3 is TGTGCCAGCAGTCCGGAAGAGATCTACGAGCAGTACTTC. This encodes CASSPEEIYEQYF. Full variable domain (outside the CDR3, taken from reference TRBV28 and TRBJ2-7): DVKVTQSSRYLVKRTGEKVFLECVQDMDHENMFWYRQDPGLGLRLIYFSYDVKMKEKGDIPEGYSVSREKKERFSLILESASTNQTSMYLCASSPEEIYEQYFGPGTRLTVT.

The J gene is TRBJ2-3, the V gene TRBV11-2; the match to TRBD1 covers 10 bases. CDR1 SGHAT and CDR2 FQNNGV come from the germline V gene. Trimming cost V 5 bases and J 5 bases; bases outside gene matches: 10. The CDR3 length is 16 residues. The CDR3 loop reads CASSHRQGAHGDTQYF. In DNA, the CDR3 is TGTGCCAGCAGCCACCGACAGGGGGCGCACGGAGATACGCAGTATTTT.

The V gene is TRBV5-1, the J gene TRBJ2-5; 11 bases fit TRBD1. The germline gives CDR1 SGHRS, CDR2 YFSETQ. V was pared by 5 bases and J by 5 bases, with 2 bases of the junction left unmatched. CDR3 length: 13 residues. Written as DNA, the CDR3 is TGCGCCAGCAGGGACAGGGGGCGGGAGACCCAGTACTTC. Protein product: CASRDRGRETQYF.

V gene TRBV6-6 combines with J gene TRBJ2-1; the D gene is possibly TRBD2 (5 bases). The CDR3 is 15 residues long. V lost 0 bases, J lost 0 bases, and 6 bases lay in between. Germline lookup yields CDR1 MNHNY and CDR2 SVGAGI (reference sequence). CDR3 DNA: TGTGCCAGCAGTTACTCGGGAGTCTCCTACAATGAGCAGTTCTTC. Encoded protein: CASSYSGVSYNEQFF.

Concerning this clone itself: The sample contains more than one DNA sequence encoding this CDR3. The chain couples TRBV7-3 to TRBJ2-1, with TRBD2 identical over 9 bases. V shed 2 bases and J 0 bases; nucleotides not matched to a gene: 2. The CDR3 sequence is 16 residues long. CDR1 is SGHTA, CDR2 FQGTGA, per germline. CDR3 DNA sequence: TGTGCCAGCAGCTTACTAGCGGGGAGCTCCTACAATGAGCAGTTCTTC. Protein: CASSLLAGSSYNEQFF.

The gene calls are TRBV5-4 and TRBJ2-1; TRBD2 matches 9 bases. Germline trimming cut 0 bases from V and 8 bases from J; bases unmatched to any gene: 3. The germline gives CDR1 SGHNT, CDR2 YYREEE (reference sequence). The CDR3 has 14 amino acids. CDR3 in amino acids: CASSLGGRADEQFF. The CDR3 region has the DNA TGTGCCAGCAGCTTGGGCGGGAGGGCCGATGAGCAGTTCTTC. Using reference TRBV5-4 and TRBJ2-1 for the parts outside the CDR3, the full variable domain is ETGVTQSPTHLIKTRGQQVTLRCSSQSGHNTVSWYQQALGQGPQFIFQYYREEENGRGNFPPRFSGLQFPNYSSELNVNALELDDSALYLCASSLGGRADEQFFGPGTRLTVL.